This T cell receptor (beta chain) was identified during a study of shared clonotypes between healthy human individuals. Broader study findings: Of the naive CD4 clonotypes, approximately 5% were shared across a handful of donors.

In germline, CDR1 is LNHDA, CDR2 SQIVND (reference sequence). The CDR3 spans 14 residues. V dropped 7 bases and J dropped 0 bases, with 9 bases sitting between them. Among the donors, all were Caucasian adults who lived in Nashville, Tennessee. Here immunoSEQ multiplex PCR was the method, and the copy in TCRdb shows in-frame clones only, minus some. The repertoire holds 950,000 to 1,100,000 clones, with 70% to 80% as singletons. About this clone: Its antigen is currently unknown.

Sequencing was carried out using memory CD4+ T cells sorted from blood. Subset: CD45RA-negative fraction. The chain combines TRBV19 with TRBJ1-4; D gene unclear. The TCR comes from a man aged 18 to 29 in good health. The CDR3 bases are TGTGCCAGTAAGAGGAGGGCAACTAATGAAAAACTGTTTTTT. Protein: CASKRRATNEKLFF.